The 2 T cell receptor beta chains reported below all come from one sample, sequenced in a study of blood T cells in healthy people across ages. A sample-barcoded 5' primer and a J-beta primer mix were used in a second PCR of roughly 7 to 12 cycles. One entry per CDR3 protein, called by TCRdb with MiXCR from the 5' RACE reads. The data hold hundreds of thousands of distinct CDR3 sequences, with approximately 30% observed a single time. The sequenced material came from blood. Receptors were obtained from a woman of 80 years or more in good health.

This chain links TRBV20-1 with TRBJ2-7, with a weak D call TRBD2 (5 bases). Trimming pared 5 bases from V and 2 bases from J, leaving 16 bases between. This CDR3 has 14 amino acids. The germline CDR1 and CDR2 sequences are DFQATT and SNEGSKA (reference sequence). CDR3 loop: CSAPDLRRTYEQYF. CDR3 nucleotide sequence: TGCAGTGCTCCTGACCTTAGGAGGACCTACGAGCAGTACTTC.

The chain joins TRBV10-3 to TRBJ2-3; TRBD2 aligns across 7 bases. Unmatched junction bases numbered 9, after V lost 10 bases and J lost 5 bases. Germline loops: CDR1 ENHRY, CDR2 SYGVKD. This CDR3 is built from 13 residues. In DNA, the CDR3 is TGTGCCAGCCTACCGGGAGGCGGAGATACGCAGTATTTT. Amino acids: CASLPGGGDTQYF.